Each of the 21 T cell receptor beta chains below was sequenced from the same sample in a study of cytomegalovirus exposure and HLA in healthy donors. Amplification used 60 Vbeta primers and 13 Jbeta primers. Sequencing was performed with immunoSEQ multiplex PCR; in TCRdb, only in-frame clones are kept and a portion is missing. This table has about 140,000 clones, about 80% appearing once. Sequenced: PBMCs. All receptors come from a man aged 25-40 years in good health and CMV-seropositive.

V is TRBV18 and J is TRBJ2-1; weak D call: TRBD2 (6 bases). There are 13 residues in the CDR3. Germline V gene sequence: CDR1 KGHSH, CDR2 LQKENI. Trimming left V 2 bases short and J 7 bases short, with 9 bases between. The CDR3 here is CASSPAAGNEQFF. CDR3 in DNA: TGTGCCAGCTCACCAGCCGCGGGGAATGAGCAGTTCTTC. The whole variable domain, filled in from reference TRBV18 and TRBJ2-1, reads NAGVMQNPRHLVRRRGQEARLRCSPMKGHSHVYWYRQLPEEGLKFMVYLQKENIIDESGMPKERFSAEFPKEGPSILRIQQVVRGDSAAYFCASSPAAGNEQFFGPGTRLTVL.

The rearrangement links TRBV7-9 to TRBJ1-2, with 8 bases lining up with TRBD1. CDR3 length: 13 amino acids. Losses at the gene ends were 8 bases for V and 7 bases for J; bases not matched to a gene: 9. Germline-derived CDR1 and CDR2 are SEHNR and FQNEAQ (reference sequence). For the CDR3, the DNA is TGTGCCAGCGGCCGGGACAGGAGTTTTGGCTACACCTTC. Translating it yields CASGRDRSFGYTF.

V is TRBV7-8 and J is TRBJ2-1; 7 bases align to TRBD1. The ends lost 2 bases at V and 3 bases at J; junction bases unmatched: 13. In germline, CDR1 is SGHVS, CDR2 FQNEAQ. The CDR3 consists of 18 residues. The CDR3 loop reads CASSLRQGRSAGYNEQFF. CDR3 nucleotides: TGTGCCAGCAGCTTACGACAGGGCCGGAGCGCAGGCTACAATGAGCAGTTCTTC.

The J gene is TRBJ2-7, the V gene TRBV21-1; the table's D gene call, TRBD1, was not cross checked with the DNA. TRBV21-1 is labeled a pseudogene. The CDR3 loop spans 11 amino acids. The CDR3 protein is CASRTAYEQYF. The DNA of the CDR3 is TGTGCCAGCAGAACAGCCTACGAGCAGTACTTC.

CDR3 loop: CASSEETQYF. CDR3 DNA sequence: TGTGCCAGCTCCGAAGAGACCCAGTACTTC. The chain carries TRBV2 and TRBJ2-5; D is ambiguous. The ends were cut back, 8 bases at V and 3 bases at J, with 4 bases in the middle. The CDR3 loop spans 10 amino acids. In germline, CDR1 is SNHLY, CDR2 FYNNEI.

The chain uses TRBV7-9 and TRBJ1-4; D ambiguous. Trimming took 1 base from V and 3 from J, leaving 15 bases between them. The germline CDR1 and CDR2 sequences are SEHNR and FQNEAQ (reference sequence). The CDR3 totals 17 residues. CDR3 DNA sequence: TGTGCCAGCAGCTTAGGGTCCTCCAACTCTGCTAATGAAAAACTGTTTTTT. Encoded protein: CASSLGSSNSANEKLFF.

This rearrangement joins TRBV19 to TRBJ1-1; D may be TRBD1 (5 bases). CDR3 length equals 15 residues. Trimming cost V 3 bases and J 0 bases, with 11 bases left between them. CDR1 is LNHDA, CDR2 SQIVND, per germline (reference sequence). The CDR3 DNA sequence: TGTGCCAGTAGTATCTTGACAGCCATGAACACTGAAGCTTTCTTT. Translating it yields CASSILTAMNTEAFF.

The gene calls are TRBV7-2 and TRBJ2-2, with TRBD2 identical over 8 bases. Germline V gene data show CDR1 as SGHTA and CDR2 as FQGNSA. The CDR3 has 15 residues. V lost 5 bases to trimming and J lost 7 bases; unmatched junction nucleotides: 9. The CDR3 sequence: CASSTQTSEGGELFF. The CDR3 DNA sequence: TGTGCCAGCAGCACTCAGACTAGCGAGGGCGGGGAGCTGTTTTTT.

The chain links TRBV28 to TRBJ1-2; D might be TRBD1 (6 bases). V dropped 7 bases and J dropped 4 bases, with 13 bases sitting between them. The CDR3 runs to 13 residues. Per the germline V gene, CDR1 is MDHEN and CDR2 is SYDVKM. The CDR3 region has the DNA TGTGCCAGCACCCAGGGAGGGGGCTATGGCTACACCTTC. Its protein product is CASTQGGGYGYTF.

The gene calls are TRBV6-5 and TRBJ2-1; 10 bases line up with TRBD1. CDR3 length equals 15 residues. After removal of 5 bases from V and 7 bases from J, the junction contained 8 bases not matched to a gene. Germline lookup yields CDR1 MNHEY and CDR2 SVGAGI. The CDR3 nucleotides read TGTGCCAGCAGTAAGGACAGGGGGGATCGGAATGAGCAGTTCTTC. Its translation is CASSKDRGDRNEQFF.

The V gene is TRBV7-8, the J gene TRBJ2-5; TRBD2 agrees at 10 bases. The last part of the DNA fits TRBJ2-7 better; the J call may be wrong. This CDR3 is built from 15 residues. The germline V gene encodes CDR1 SGHVS and CDR2 FQNEAQ. The CDR3 loop is CASSLGIAGGYEQYF. CDR3 bases: TGTGCCAGCAGCTTAGGGATAGCGGGGGGCTACGAGCAGTACTTC.

The chain links TRBV27 to TRBJ1-5; D uncertain. Deletions cut 6 bases from V and 2 bases from J, with 17 bases between. CDR1 and CDR2 from the germline V gene are MNHEY and SMNVEV (reference sequence). The CDR3 runs 16 residues. CDR3 nucleotides: TGTGCCAGCAGGCCGAGCGCTGTCCGAGGCAATCAGCCCCAGCATTTT. Translating gives CASRPSAVRGNQPQHF.

The V call is TRBV5-1, the J call TRBJ2-7; 10 nucleotides line up with TRBD1. V was clipped by 1 base and J by 5 bases; unmatched bases: 6. The CDR3 is 15 amino acids. The germline gives CDR1 SGHRS, CDR2 YFSETQ. Here the CDR3 reads CASSLLTGGFDEQYF. CDR3 sequence (DNA): TGCGCCAGCAGCTTGCTGACAGGGGGCTTCGACGAGCAGTACTTC.

This clone is a singleton in its sample. At one end, the junction sequence differs from germline, possibly due to a read error. J is TRBJ2-1 and V is TRBV7-9; D possibly corresponds to TRBD2 (5 bases). In germline, CDR1 is SEHNR, CDR2 FQNEAQ (reference sequence). The CDR3 extends over 12 amino acids. This chain's CDR3 is CSSSLGGGEQFF. The CDR3 DNA sequence: TGTTCCAGCAGCTTAGGAGGTGGTGAGCAGTTCTTC.

This sequence joins TRBV5-1 and TRBJ2-3, with 7 positions matching TRBD1. The V gene's germline CDR1 is SGHRS and CDR2 YFSETQ. J lost 0 bases, V lost 4 bases, and 14 bases had no gene match. The CDR3 contains 18 residues. The CDR3 spells CASSPQPPGQSSTDTQYF. For the CDR3, the DNA is TGCGCCAGCAGCCCCCAACCCCCGGGACAGTCTAGCACAGATACGCAGTATTTT.

This clone has just one count. V gene TRBV5-1 combines with J gene TRBJ2-3; a weak D match, TRBD2 (5 bases). The V end lost 0 bases, the J end lost 6 bases, and 17 bases lay between the germline ends. Per the germline V gene, CDR1 is SGHRS and CDR2 is YFSETQ. This CDR3 is 16 amino acids long. CDR3 in DNA: TGCGCCAGCAGCTTGGCCAAACCAGAACGCGGGGATACGCAGTATTTT. Amino acid sequence: CASSLAKPERGDTQYF.

V is TRBV6-1 and J is TRBJ1-1; D might be TRBD1 (5 bases). CDR3 length equals 11 residues. Germline V gives CDR1 MNHNS, CDR2 SASEGT. V was shortened by 6 bases and J by 11 bases, with 13 bases between the two germline ends. This chain's CDR3 is CASSAGGDAFF. The CDR3 region has the DNA TGTGCCAGCAGCGCCGGAGGGGATGCTTTCTTT.

The chain employs TRBV7-9 and TRBJ2-1; 11 nucleotides align to TRBD1. The CDR3 covers 15 residues. Germline lookup yields CDR1 SEHNR and CDR2 FQNEAQ (reference sequence). The V and J ends lost 5 bases and 6 bases, in that order; junction bases with no gene match: 6. The CDR3 reads CASSRGTGGGNEQFF. CDR3 bases: TGTGCCAGCAGCCGAGGGACAGGGGGAGGCAATGAGCAGTTCTTC.

The chain joins TRBV13 to TRBJ2-3, with 11 nucleotides matching TRBD2. Germline values: CDR1 PRHDT, CDR2 FYEKMQ (reference sequence). The junction had 5 bases not matched to a gene; V was cut back by 5 bases and J by 4 bases. This CDR3 contains 15 residues. CDR3 coding DNA: TGTGCCAGCAGCCTACTAGCGGGGGAGGCAGATACGCAGTATTTT. Its translation is CASSLLAGEADTQYF. The entire variable domain, with the rest obtained from reference TRBV13 and TRBJ2-3, is as follows: AAGVIQSPRHLIKEKRETATLKCYPIPRHDTVYWYQQGPGQDPQFLISFYEKMQSDKGSIPDRFSAQQFSDYHSELNMSSLELGDSALYFCASSLLAGEADTQYFGPGTRLTVL.

CDR3 DNA sequence: TGTGCCAGCGCGCAACGGGGGAGCTACAATGAGCAGTTCTTC. This codes for CASAQRGSYNEQFF. The J gene is TRBJ2-1, the V gene TRBV6-1; D is possibly TRBD2 (6 bases). In germline, CDR1 is MNHNS, CDR2 SASEGT. Trimming cost V 8 bases and J 3 bases, with 14 bases left between them. The CDR3 covers 14 residues.

A word on this clone: Its ends do not fully match the called genes, so a read error is possible. V gene TRBV6-6 combines with J gene TRBJ2-5, with 8 bases that match TRBD1. Gene TRBJ2-7 matches the end of the DNA better, so the J call may be wrong. CDR3 length: 14 amino acids. Germline V gene lookup returns CDR1 MNHNY and CDR2 SVGAGI (reference sequence). The CDR3 DNA sequence: TGTGCCAGCAGTCACTCGGGACAGGTCTACGAGCAGTACTTC. As protein: CASSHSGQVYEQYF.